This TCR beta chain was recovered during a study of cytomegalovirus exposure and HLA in healthy donors. Study results and caveats: In an earlier analysis, in 620 or so donors, most V segments appeared productive either ~87% or ~30% of the time. An assumption of roughly uniform sequencing depth across donors underlay the presence/absence analyses.

About this clone itself: Its cognate antigen is unknown.

In the PCR, 60 Vbeta and 13 Jbeta primers were used. TCRdb keeps only in-frame clones here, not all; method: immunoSEQ multiplex PCR. The profile shows 100,000 to 150,000 clones, around 77% of them singletons. The CDR3 covers 15 residues. The J segment lost 1 base and the V segment lost 3 bases, leaving 4 bases of the junction unmatched. Germline lookup yields CDR1 LNHDA and CDR2 SQIVND (reference sequence). The clonotype originates from a male donor in good health and CMV-seropositive. The sequencing input was PBMCs. The chain uses TRBV19 and TRBJ2-5, with TRBD2 identical over 8 bases. In DNA form, the CDR3 reads TGTGCCAGTAGTATTGGGCTAGCGGGCCAAGAGACCCAGTACTTC. Translating gives CASSIGLAGQETQYF.